This T cell receptor (beta chain) was captured by sequencing in a study of cytomegalovirus exposure and HLA in healthy donors. Primers: 60 Vbeta forward and 13 Jbeta reverse. Using immunoSEQ multiplex PCR, the repertoire was profiled, and TCRdb retains in-frame clones only, with some absent. The table lists some 200,000 clones, about 77% of them singletons. Per germline, CDR1 SGHTA and CDR2 FQGNSA. V was shortened by 1 base and J by 4 bases, with 14 bases between the two germline ends. This CDR3 is 16 amino acids long. Specimen: PBMCs. The J gene is TRBJ1-5, the V gene TRBV7-2; D is perhaps TRBD1 (6 bases). This sequence was found in a female donor in good health and CMV-seronegative. CDR3 DNA: TGTGCCAGCAGCTTAGTAGCCAGGGGAGGGAATCAGCCCCAGCATTTT. Translation gives CASSLVARGGNQPQHF. Drawing the rest from reference TRBV7-2 and TRBJ1-5, the complete variable domain is GAGVSQSPSNKVTEKGKDVELRCDPISGHTALYWYRQSLGQGLEFLIYFQGNSAPDKSGLPSDRFSAERTGGSVSTLTIQRTQQEDSAVYLCASSLVARGGNQPQHFGDGTRLSIL.